Each of the 17 T cell receptor beta chains below was sequenced from the same sample in a study of post-analysis software for immune sequencing data. Findings and caveats of the study: In patients, TRBV5-6, TRBV5-1 and TRBV20-1 belonged to roughly five TRBV segments found more frequently than in controls.

Unique molecular identifiers had been added to the TCR beta cDNA libraries. In TCRdb, the PCR reads were re-called with MiXCR into one record per CDR3 protein. The table records about 540,000 distinct CDR3 sequences, 34% of them present only once. No antigen is known for these receptors. Sequencing was carried out using blood. The receptor set was obtained from a girl between 2 and 17 years old with multiple sclerosis.

This clonotype was counted between two and nine times. CDR3 nucleotide sequence: TGCAGTGCTAGCGACGGAGATAATTCACCCCTCCACTTT. Residues: CSASDGDNSPLHF. The chain couples TRBV20-1 to TRBJ1-6; D ambiguous. Germline V gene lookup returns CDR1 DFQATT and CDR2 SNEGSKA (reference sequence). The length of the CDR3 is 13 residues. V was shortened by 3 bases and J by 5 bases, with 8 bases between the two germline ends.

This clonotype was seen only once. The chain is built from TRBV20-1 and TRBJ2-1, with 10 bases lining up with TRBD2. Germline V gene sequence: CDR1 DFQATT, CDR2 SNEGSKA (reference sequence). Trimming cost V 6 bases and J 8 bases; bases outside gene matches: 19. This CDR3 contains 17 residues. In DNA form, the CDR3 reads TGCAGTGCCCCTCTAGGCGGTAGCGGGGGGTTTAAGGATGAGCAGTTCTTC. Protein product: CSAPLGGSGGFKDEQFF.

This clonotype has just a few counts. The chain joins TRBV12-3 or TRBV12-4 to TRBJ1-2; a weak D match, TRBD1 (6 bases). V dropped 5 bases and J dropped 2 bases, with 12 bases sitting between them. This CDR3 comprises 14 residues. CDR3: CASSLRGENYGYTF. The CDR3 DNA follows: TGTGCCAGCAGTCTCAGGGGCGAGAACTATGGCTACACCTTC.

The chain employs TRBV20-1 and TRBJ1-1; 10 positions agree with TRBD1. The V and J ends lost 5 bases and 3 bases, in that order; junction bases with no gene match: 12. This CDR3 is built from 16 residues. CDR1 is DFQATT and CDR2 is SNEGSKA in the germline V gene (reference sequence). CDR3 sequence: CSASTGQGEGYTEAFF. CDR3 sequence (DNA): TGCAGTGCTTCAACAGGACAGGGGGAAGGGTACACTGAAGCTTTCTTT.

The rearrangement joins TRBV18 to TRBJ1-4; possibly TRBD1 for D (5 bases). V dropped 0 bases and J dropped 8 bases, with 13 bases sitting between them. The CDR3 consists of 15 residues. The germline V gene encodes CDR1 KGHSH and CDR2 LQKENI. The CDR3 DNA follows: TGTGCCAGCTCACCACCGGAGAGGGGTGCCGAAAAACTGTTTTTT. Its translation: CASSPPERGAEKLFF.

The chain carries TRBV20-1 and TRBJ2-7; 8 nucleotides align to TRBD2. V lost 6 bases, J lost 2 bases, and 15 bases stayed unmatched. Germline V gene data show CDR1 as DFQATT and CDR2 as SNEGSKA (reference sequence). This CDR3 comprises 16 residues. CDR3 in DNA: TGCAGTGCGTCCACGGGGGGTGGTAGCGGGGCCTACGAGCAGTACTTC. It encodes CSASTGGGSGAYEQYF.

This chain uses TRBV20-1 with TRBJ1-6; D possibly corresponds to TRBD1 (5 bases). The CDR3 is made up of 13 amino acids. V lost 6 bases to trimming and J lost 6 bases, with 12 bases between them. Germline CDR1 DFQATT, CDR2 SNEGSKA (reference sequence). CDR3 sequence (DNA): TGCAGTGCCGCGCTTGACAGTAATTCACCCCTCCACTTT. It is translated as CSAALDSNSPLHF.

The CDR3 DNA follows: TGTGCCAGCAGTCCAGGGCGCGGGCCTGAAGCTTTCTTT. Translation gives CASSPGRGPEAFF. The V gene is TRBV7-3, the J gene TRBJ1-1, with D perhaps matching TRBD1 (5 bases). The CDR3 extends over 13 amino acids. Germline V lookup: CDR1 SGHTA, CDR2 FQGTGA. The germline V and J ends were trimmed by 6 bases and 6 bases, with 14 bases remaining between them.

Written as DNA, the CDR3 is TGCAGTCCTGATGCGGGGACCTACAATGAGCAGTTCTTC. This encodes CSPDAGTYNEQFF. The gene calls are TRBV20-1 and TRBJ2-1, with D possibly matching TRBD2 (6 bases). The V and J ends lost 8 bases and 2 bases respectively, with 13 bases between them. The CDR3 totals 13 residues. Germline loops: CDR1 DFQATT, CDR2 SNEGSKA (reference sequence).

The chain uses TRBV4-1 and TRBJ1-2, with D perhaps matching TRBD1 (5 bases). CDR3 length: 15 amino acids. The germline CDR1 and CDR2 sequences are MGHRA and YSYEKL. V was pared by 2 bases and J by 4 bases, with 14 bases between. The CDR3 bases are TGCGCCAGCAGCCAAACCGGGCCCGGGGGCTATGGCTACACCTTC. The encoded protein is CASSQTGPGGYGYTF.

This clonotype showed up many times. A read error may be the cause here, since a much bigger clone is one base away. The chain carries TRBV12-3 or TRBV12-4 and TRBJ2-1; 11 nucleotides line up with TRBD2. The better agreement between TRBJ2-7 and the DNA end casts doubt on the J call. The CDR3 extends over 13 amino acids. The CDR3 is CSSGGNSYNEQYF. CDR3 DNA sequence: TGTTCTAGCGGGGGGAACTCCTACAATGAGCAGTACTTC.

This clonotype was seen only a few times. This chain uses TRBV15 with TRBJ2-5; a weak D match, TRBD1 (5 bases). CDR3 length equals 14 residues. Germline V CDR1 and CDR2: LNHNV, YYDKDF (reference sequence). V dropped 5 bases and J dropped 5 bases, with 15 bases sitting between them. The CDR3 spells CATSPTAGLETQYF. In DNA, the CDR3 is TGTGCCACCAGCCCTACCGCAGGGTTGGAGACCCAGTACTTC.

This clonotype was detected a few times. J is TRBJ2-3 and V is TRBV12-3 or TRBV12-4; D is unclear. V lost 0 bases, J lost 6 bases, and 13 bases lay in between. The CDR3 is 15 residues long. CDR3 sequence (DNA): TGTGCCAGCAGTTTAGCGCCCAGCCTCAGGGATACGCAGTATTTT. Translating gives CASSLAPSLRDTQYF.

Only one count was recorded for this clonotype. J is TRBJ1-1 and V is TRBV7-6; 9 bases line up with TRBD1. The V and J ends lost 4 bases and 6 bases, in that order; junction bases with no gene match: 9. The CDR3 runs to 15 residues. Germline CDR1 is SGHVS and CDR2 is FNYEAQ. The CDR3 loop reads CASSSGQGLIAEAFF. CDR3 DNA: TGTGCCAGCAGCTCGGGACAGGGTTTAATCGCTGAAGCTTTCTTT.

This chain joins TRBV7-7 and TRBJ2-2, with TRBD1 matching 7 bases. Per the germline V gene, CDR1 is SSHAT and CDR2 is FNYEAQ (reference sequence). The junction had 13 bases not matched to a gene; V was cut back by 5 bases and J by 4 bases. CDR3 length: 17 amino acids. CDR3 region: CASSPLSRAGGTGELFF. The CDR3 DNA follows: TGTGCCAGCAGCCCACTCTCTAGGGCAGGGGGCACCGGGGAGCTGTTTTTT.

This clonotype came up a few times. The chain joins TRBV6-2 or TRBV6-3 to TRBJ2-7; D unresolved. The CDR3 has 14 residues. V lost 5 bases to trimming and J lost 6 bases, with 17 bases between them. Germline V gene lookup returns CDR1 MNHEY and CDR2 SVGEGT. CDR3 sequence: CASSQASYHGEQYF. The CDR3 nucleotides read TGTGCCAGCAGTCAAGCATCCTACCACGGCGAGCAGTACTTC.

The genes are TRBV6-1 and TRBJ2-7; D not certain. Germline V lookup: CDR1 MNHNS, CDR2 SASEGT. The V end lost 5 bases, the J end lost 2 bases, and 19 bases lay between the germline ends. The CDR3 runs to 16 residues. Here the CDR3 reads CASSPYSTDGAYEQYF. CDR3 DNA: TGTGCCAGCAGTCCCTATTCTACGGACGGAGCCTACGAGCAGTACTTC.